The 21 T cell receptor beta chains below come from one sample, sequenced in a study of immune characterization of retroperitoneal liposarcoma. TCRdb reanalysed the PCR reads using MiXCR and keeps one entry per CDR3 protein. The table lists several thousand distinct CDR3 sequences, 25% to 30% of them singletons. The specimen sequenced was blood. Receptor source: a male donor with retroperitoneal liposarcoma.

The V and J genes are TRBV6-8 and TRBJ2-1, with a possible D match to TRBD1 (6 bases). The germline V and J ends were trimmed by 0 bases and 10 bases, with 16 bases remaining between them. Germline CDR1 and CDR2: MNHGY and SAAAGT. This CDR3 has 15 amino acids. CDR3 DNA sequence: TGTGCCAGCAGTTACTCCCAGGGGACCCCCTACGAGCAGTTCTTC. Residues: CASSYSQGTPYEQFF.

This clonotype was picked up a small number of times. The genes are TRBV4-1 and TRBJ1-4, with unresolved D. Trimming removed 1 base at V and 7 bases at J, with 4 bases between. CDR1 MGHRA and CDR2 YSYEKL come from the germline V gene. This CDR3 contains 12 residues. As DNA, the CDR3 is TGCGCCAGCAGCCAAGTGCTTGAAAAACTGTTTTTT. This sequence encodes CASSQVLEKLFF.

CDR3 in amino acids: CASSTATGVNTGELFF. CDR3 DNA sequence: TGTGCCAGTAGTACCGCAACAGGGGTCAACACCGGGGAGCTGTTTTTT. The chain uses TRBV19 and TRBJ2-2; 7 bases match TRBD1. J was trimmed by 2 bases and V by 4 bases; bases with no gene match: 7. The CDR3 length is 16 residues. CDR1 LNHDA and CDR2 SQIVND come from the germline V gene (reference sequence).

Ten or more counts support this clonotype. The rearrangement links TRBV7-6 to TRBJ2-2; 16 nucleotides match TRBD2. The germline gives CDR1 SGHVS, CDR2 FNYEAQ. The CDR3 totals 19 residues. With V trimmed by 4 bases and J by 1 base, 6 bases remained unmatched. The CDR3 is CASSSPGLAGGRNTGELFF. As DNA, the CDR3 is TGTGCCAGCAGCTCCCCGGGACTAGCGGGAGGGCGGAACACCGGGGAGCTGTTTTTT.

This clonotype was detected only once. This sequence joins TRBV6-1 and TRBJ2-7; the D is unclear. V lost 5 bases and J 3 bases, leaving 14 bases between the germline ends. The CDR3 runs to 14 residues. CDR1 is MNHNS, CDR2 SASEGT, per germline. The CDR3 coding sequence is TGTGCCAGCAGTCATGATTCCATCTTCTACGAGCAGTACTTC. Its protein product is CASSHDSIFYEQYF.

This clonotype was seen only a few times. V is TRBV6-1 and J is TRBJ1-3; D unresolved. Trimming pared 8 bases from V and 3 bases from J, leaving 14 bases between. This CDR3 comprises 14 residues. Germline CDR1 MNHNS, CDR2 SASEGT. CDR3 sequence reads: CASGGLFFGNTIYF. The CDR3 DNA reads as TGTGCCAGCGGCGGTTTGTTCTTTGGAAACACCATATATTTT.

This rearrangement joins TRBV20-1 to TRBJ2-3, with 10 bases that match TRBD2. Trimming cost V 5 bases and J 6 bases; bases outside gene matches: 26. CDR1 and CDR2 (germline): DFQATT, SNEGSKA (reference sequence). The CDR3 spans 20 residues. The CDR3 sequence is CSAPTDRELAGHISWDTQYF. In DNA, the CDR3 is TGCAGTGCTCCAACCGACAGGGAACTAGCGGGACACATTTCCTGGGATACGCAGTATTTT.

Within the sample, this clonotype is medium-sized. This chain connects TRBV10-1 to TRBJ2-1; TRBD2 is a possible D gene (6 bases). The V gene's germline CDR1 is WNHNN and CDR2 SYGVQD (reference sequence). Trimming took off 3 bases at V and 4 bases at J, with 13 bases between the two ends. This CDR3 has 15 residues. CDR3 sequence reads: CASSDGRDPYNEQFF. DNA for the CDR3: TGCGCCAGCAGTGACGGGCGGGACCCATACAATGAGCAGTTCTTC.

The chain couples TRBV6-1 to TRBJ2-5; 12 bases agree with TRBD2. The CDR3 sequence is 16 residues long. V was pared by 6 bases and J by 7 bases, with 12 bases of the junction left unmatched. Germline CDR1 MNHNS, CDR2 SASEGT. The CDR3 region has the DNA TGTGCCAGCAGGCTCCTAGCGGGAGGGGCTGATGCGACCCAGTACTTC. It specifies CASRLLAGGADATQYF.

With regard to this clonotype: A read error may account for a junction end that differs from germline. CDR3 region: CASSISAGWEQYF. The CDR3 nucleotides are TGTGCCAGCAGTATATCAGCGGGCTGGGAGCAGTACTTC. This chain uses TRBV27 with TRBJ2-7; tentative D call: TRBD2 (6 bases). In germline, CDR1 is MNHEY, CDR2 SMNVEV (reference sequence). CDR3 length: 13 amino acids.

By proportion, this clonotype is medium-sized. This chain links TRBV6-1 with TRBJ2-2; no clear D. Trimming pared 6 bases from V and 5 bases from J, leaving 4 bases between. Germline loops: CDR1 MNHNS, CDR2 SASEGT. The CDR3 covers 11 residues. The chain's CDR3 is CASRNTGELFF. For the CDR3, the DNA is TGTGCCAGCAGAAATACCGGGGAGCTGTTTTTT.

This clonotype was detected only a few times. This may come from a read error, since a much larger clone is one base off. CDR3 region: CASSSGLAYNEQYF. The DNA for the CDR3 is TGTGCCAGCAGCTCGGGACTAGCCTACAATGAGCAGTACTTC. The chain recombines TRBV11-1 with TRBJ2-1; 9 bases fit TRBD2. The end of the DNA aligns better with TRBJ2-7, so the J call may be wrong. The V gene's germline CDR1 is SGHAT and CDR2 FQDESV (reference sequence). There are 14 residues in the CDR3.

This clonotype came up a few times. This chain joins TRBV4-1 and TRBJ2-1; the match to TRBD2 covers 8 bases. Germline V gives CDR1 MGHRA, CDR2 YSYEKL. This CDR3 region has 17 residues. Germline trimming cut 4 bases from V and 6 bases from J; bases unmatched to any gene: 14. CDR3 protein: CASSLRAGLGLVNEQFF. For the CDR3, the DNA is TGCGCCAGCAGCCTAAGAGCGGGACTAGGCCTGGTCAATGAGCAGTTCTTC.

J is TRBJ1-2 and V is TRBV12-3 or TRBV12-4; 7 bases are shared with TRBD1. This CDR3 spans 15 amino acids. The trim removed 5 bases at V and 4 bases at J, leaving 10 bases unmatched. The CDR3 loop reads CASSPLPGQAYGYTF. The DNA of the CDR3 is TGTGCCAGCAGTCCCCTTCCCGGACAGGCCTATGGCTACACCTTC.

This clonotype ranks as medium-sized. The chain uses TRBV6-5 and TRBJ2-5; TRBD2 matches 7 bases. Judging by the DNA end, TRBJ2-7 fits better; the J call may be wrong. Germline values: CDR1 MNHEY, CDR2 SVGAGI. CDR3 length: 16 amino acids. The CDR3 nucleotides read TGTGCCAGCAGTTACGCCTCTAGCGGTAGGTCGTACGAGCAGTACTTC. Amino acids: CASSYASSGRSYEQYF.

By share, this clonotype ranks as medium-sized (0.01 to 0.1%). The V call is TRBV10-1, the J call TRBJ2-5; 9 bases are shared with TRBD1. This CDR3 comprises 15 residues. CDR1 WNHNN and CDR2 SYGVQD come from the germline V gene (reference sequence). J gave up 5 bases and V 0 bases, and 4 bases lay outside the gene matches. DNA of the CDR3: TGCGCCAGCAGTGAGTCCGGGACAGGGTTGGAGACCCAGTACTTC. Translation: CASSESGTGLETQYF.

This CDR3 is CASSRGEWSETQYF. In DNA form, the CDR3 reads TGTGCCAGTAGTAGGGGGGAGTGGAGTGAGACCCAGTACTTC. The rearrangement uses TRBV19 and TRBJ2-5; tentatively, D is TRBD2 (6 bases). Trimming pared 4 bases from V and 5 bases from J, leaving 14 bases between. The CDR3 extends over 14 amino acids. Germline CDR1 is LNHDA and CDR2 is SQIVND (reference sequence).

The rearrangement links TRBV4-1 to TRBJ1-5; D ambiguous. The CDR3 length is 14 residues. V was shortened by 0 bases and J by 4 bases, with 7 bases between the two germline ends. Germline CDR1 and CDR2: MGHRA and YSYEKL. The CDR3: CASSQDGRNQPQHF. The CDR3 nucleotides are TGCGCCAGCAGCCAAGATGGCAGGAATCAGCCCCAGCATTTT.

The chain employs TRBV6-5 and TRBJ1-1; D might be TRBD1 (6 bases). CDR1 and CDR2 (germline): MNHEY, SVGAGI. Trimming cost V 2 bases and J 4 bases, with 14 bases left between them. The CDR3 length is 15 residues. The CDR3 region is CASSYTAGVSTEAFF. As DNA, the CDR3 is TGTGCCAGCAGTTACACGGCAGGGGTTAGCACTGAAGCTTTCTTT.

This clonotype showed up just once. A much larger clone differs from this one at a single base, so this may be a read error. The chain carries TRBV7-2 and TRBJ2-5; TRBD2 agrees at 10 bases. V lost 1 base and J lost 11; bases outside the gene matches: 16. This CDR3 comprises 17 residues. CDR1 and CDR2 (germline): SGHTA, FQGNSA. This CDR3 is CASSLVPLAGVKNEQYF. The CDR3 DNA follows: TGTGCCAGCAGCTTAGTCCCCCTAGCGGGGGTCAAAAATGAGCAGTACTTC.

There are a few counts of this clonotype. The V call is TRBV23-1, the J call TRBJ2-5, with TRBD1 matching 8 bases. TRBV23-1 is recorded as an ORF, its role being uncertain. The trim removed 4 bases at V and 6 bases at J, leaving 13 bases unmatched. The CDR3 contains 16 residues. The DNA for the CDR3 is TGCGCCAGCAGTCTAGAAAGGACAGGGCAGGAAAAGACCCAGTACTTC. This gives the protein CASSLERTGQEKTQYF.